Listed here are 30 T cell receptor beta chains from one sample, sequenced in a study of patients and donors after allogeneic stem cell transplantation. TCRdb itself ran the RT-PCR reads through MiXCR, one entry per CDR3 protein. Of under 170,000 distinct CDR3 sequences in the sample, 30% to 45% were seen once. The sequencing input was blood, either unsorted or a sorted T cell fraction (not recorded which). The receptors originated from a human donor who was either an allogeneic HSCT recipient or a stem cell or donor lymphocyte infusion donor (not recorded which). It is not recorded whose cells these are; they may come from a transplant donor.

CDR3 protein: CASRRGADSPLHF. DNA of the CDR3: TGTGCCAGCAGGCGGGGAGCCGACTCACCCCTCCACTTT. V is TRBV6-2 or TRBV6-3 and J is TRBJ1-6; D remains ambiguous. Per germline, CDR1 MNHEY and CDR2 SVGEGT. V lost 6 bases and J 10 bases, leaving 13 bases between the germline ends. The CDR3 extends over 13 amino acids.

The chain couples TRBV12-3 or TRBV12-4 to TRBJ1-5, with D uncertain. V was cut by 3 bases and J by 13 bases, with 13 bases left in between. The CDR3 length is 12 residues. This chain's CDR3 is CASSFSPDIQHF. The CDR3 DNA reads TGTGCCAGCAGTTTCTCCCCCGACATACAGCATTTT.

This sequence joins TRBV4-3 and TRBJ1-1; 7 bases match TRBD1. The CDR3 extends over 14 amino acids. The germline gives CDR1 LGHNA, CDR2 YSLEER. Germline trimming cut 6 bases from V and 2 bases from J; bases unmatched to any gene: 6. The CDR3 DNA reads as TGCGCCAGCAGGTCTCAGGGGGTTAACACTGAAGCTTTCTTT. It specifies CASRSQGVNTEAFF.

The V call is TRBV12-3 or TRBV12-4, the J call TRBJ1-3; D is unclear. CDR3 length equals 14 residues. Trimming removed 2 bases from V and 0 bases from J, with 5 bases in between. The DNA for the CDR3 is TGTGCCAGCAGTTTACAGCACTCTGGAAACACCATATATTTT. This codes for CASSLQHSGNTIYF.

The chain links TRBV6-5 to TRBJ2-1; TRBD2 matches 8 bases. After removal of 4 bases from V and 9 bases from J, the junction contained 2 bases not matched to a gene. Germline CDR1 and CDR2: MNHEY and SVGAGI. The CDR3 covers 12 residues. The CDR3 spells CASSSAGGEQFF. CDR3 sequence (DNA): TGTGCCAGCAGTTCCGCGGGGGGTGAGCAGTTCTTC.

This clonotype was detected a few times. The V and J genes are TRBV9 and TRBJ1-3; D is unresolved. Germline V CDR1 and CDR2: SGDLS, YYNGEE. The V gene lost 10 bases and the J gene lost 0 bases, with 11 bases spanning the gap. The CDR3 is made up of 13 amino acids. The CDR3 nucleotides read TGTGCCGCCAATTCGGACTCTGGAAACACCATATATTTT. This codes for CAANSDSGNTIYF. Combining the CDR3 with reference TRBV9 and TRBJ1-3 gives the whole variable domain DSGVTQTPKHLITATGQRVTLRCSPRSGDLSVYWYQQSLDQGLQFLIQYYNGEERAKGNILERFSAQQFPDLHSELNLSSLELGDSALYFCAANSDSGNTIYFGEGSWLTVV.

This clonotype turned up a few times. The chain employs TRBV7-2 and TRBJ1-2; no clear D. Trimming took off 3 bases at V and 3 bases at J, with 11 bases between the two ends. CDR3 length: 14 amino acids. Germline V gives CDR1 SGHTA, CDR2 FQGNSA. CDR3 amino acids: CASSFINRDYGYTF. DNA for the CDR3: TGTGCCAGCAGCTTCATAAACCGGGACTATGGCTACACCTTC.

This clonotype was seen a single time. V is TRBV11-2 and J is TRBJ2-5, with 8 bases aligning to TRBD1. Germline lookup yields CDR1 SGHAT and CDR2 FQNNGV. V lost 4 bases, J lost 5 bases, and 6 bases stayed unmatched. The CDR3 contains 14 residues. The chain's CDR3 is CASSSTGAGETQYF. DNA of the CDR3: TGTGCCAGCAGCTCGACAGGGGCGGGGGAGACCCAGTACTTC.

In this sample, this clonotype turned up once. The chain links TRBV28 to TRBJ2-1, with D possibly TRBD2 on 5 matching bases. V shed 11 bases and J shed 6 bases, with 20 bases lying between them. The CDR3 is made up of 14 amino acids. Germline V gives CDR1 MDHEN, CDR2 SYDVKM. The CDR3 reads CASIGERLRNEQFF. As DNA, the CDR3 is TGTGCCTCTATCGGGGAACGACTCCGCAATGAGCAGTTCTTC.

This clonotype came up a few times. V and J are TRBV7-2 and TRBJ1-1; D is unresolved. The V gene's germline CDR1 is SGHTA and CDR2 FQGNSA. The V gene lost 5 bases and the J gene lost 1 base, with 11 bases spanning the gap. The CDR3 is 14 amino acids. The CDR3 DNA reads TGTGCCAGCAGCGACCTAAACAGGAACACTGAAGCTTTCTTT. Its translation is CASSDLNRNTEAFF.

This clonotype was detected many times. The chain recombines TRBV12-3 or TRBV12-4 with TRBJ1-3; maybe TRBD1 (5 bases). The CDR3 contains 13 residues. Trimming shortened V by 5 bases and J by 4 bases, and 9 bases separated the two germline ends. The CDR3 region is CASSGTSGNTIYF. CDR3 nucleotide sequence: TGTGCCAGCAGTGGGACGTCAGGAAACACCATATATTTT.

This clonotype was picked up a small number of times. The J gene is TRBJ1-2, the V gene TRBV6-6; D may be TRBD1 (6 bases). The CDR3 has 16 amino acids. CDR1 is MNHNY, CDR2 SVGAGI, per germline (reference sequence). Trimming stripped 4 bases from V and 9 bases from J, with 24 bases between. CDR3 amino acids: CASSSQGEGQKISYTF. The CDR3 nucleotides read TGTGCCAGCAGTTCACAAGGTGAAGGACAGAAGATTAGCTACACCTTC.

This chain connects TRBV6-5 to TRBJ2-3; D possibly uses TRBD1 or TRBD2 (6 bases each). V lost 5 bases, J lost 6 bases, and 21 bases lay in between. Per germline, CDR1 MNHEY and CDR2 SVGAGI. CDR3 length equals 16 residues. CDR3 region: CASSGSGTRGADTQYF. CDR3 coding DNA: TGTGCCAGCAGTGGATCCGGAACTAGGGGGGCGGATACGCAGTATTTT.

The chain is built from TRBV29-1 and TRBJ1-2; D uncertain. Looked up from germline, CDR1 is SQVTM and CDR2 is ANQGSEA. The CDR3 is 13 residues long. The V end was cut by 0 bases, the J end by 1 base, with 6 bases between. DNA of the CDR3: TGCAGCGTTGAAGAGTCAGTTAACTATGGCTACACCTTC. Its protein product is CSVEESVNYGYTF.

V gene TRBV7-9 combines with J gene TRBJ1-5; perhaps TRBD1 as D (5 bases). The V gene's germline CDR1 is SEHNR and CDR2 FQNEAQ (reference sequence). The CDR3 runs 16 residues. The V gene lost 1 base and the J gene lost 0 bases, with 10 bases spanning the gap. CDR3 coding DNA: TGTGCCAGCAGCTTAGGAGACAGCCTTAGCAATCAGCCCCAGCATTTT. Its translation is CASSLGDSLSNQPQHF.

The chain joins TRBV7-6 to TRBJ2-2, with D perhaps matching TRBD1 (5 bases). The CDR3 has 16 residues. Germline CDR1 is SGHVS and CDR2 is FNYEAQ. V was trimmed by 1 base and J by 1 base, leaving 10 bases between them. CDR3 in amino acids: CASSLGGQGNTGELFF. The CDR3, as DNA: TGTGCCAGCAGCTTAGGAGGCCAGGGGAACACCGGGGAGCTGTTTTTT.

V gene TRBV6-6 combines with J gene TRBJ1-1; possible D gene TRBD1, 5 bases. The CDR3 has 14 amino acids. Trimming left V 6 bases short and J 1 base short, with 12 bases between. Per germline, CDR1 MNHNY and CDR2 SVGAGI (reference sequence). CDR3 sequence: CASRGGHQNTEAFF. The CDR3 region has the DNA TGTGCCAGCAGAGGAGGACACCAGAACACTGAAGCTTTCTTT.

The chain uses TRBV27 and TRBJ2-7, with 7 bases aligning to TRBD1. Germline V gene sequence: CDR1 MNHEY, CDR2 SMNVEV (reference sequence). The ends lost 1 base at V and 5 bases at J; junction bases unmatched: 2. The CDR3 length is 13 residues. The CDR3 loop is CASSLYRGDEQYF. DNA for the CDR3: TGTGCCAGCAGTTTATACAGGGGCGACGAGCAGTACTTC.

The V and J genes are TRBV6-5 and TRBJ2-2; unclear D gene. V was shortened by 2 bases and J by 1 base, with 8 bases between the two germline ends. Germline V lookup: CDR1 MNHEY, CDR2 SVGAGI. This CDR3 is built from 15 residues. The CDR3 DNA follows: TGTGCCAGCAGTTACGCCCCAGGGAACACCGGGGAGCTGTTTTTT. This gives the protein CASSYAPGNTGELFF.

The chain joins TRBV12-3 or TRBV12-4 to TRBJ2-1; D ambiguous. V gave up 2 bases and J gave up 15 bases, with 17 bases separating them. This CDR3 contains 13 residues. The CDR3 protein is CASSLSPADHRFF. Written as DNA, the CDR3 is TGTGCCAGCAGTTTATCCCCGGCGGATCATCGGTTCTTC.

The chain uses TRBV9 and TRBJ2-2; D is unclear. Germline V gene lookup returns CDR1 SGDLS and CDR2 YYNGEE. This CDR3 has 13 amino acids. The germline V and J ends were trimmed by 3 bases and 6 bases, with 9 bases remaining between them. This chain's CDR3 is CASSATSAGELFF. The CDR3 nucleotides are TGTGCCAGCAGCGCCACTTCGGCCGGGGAGCTGTTTTTT. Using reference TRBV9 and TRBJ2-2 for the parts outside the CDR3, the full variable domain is DSGVTQTPKHLITATGQRVTLRCSPRSGDLSVYWYQQSLDQGLQFLIQYYNGEERAKGNILERFSAQQFPDLHSELNLSSLELGDSALYFCASSATSAGELFFGEGSRLTVL.

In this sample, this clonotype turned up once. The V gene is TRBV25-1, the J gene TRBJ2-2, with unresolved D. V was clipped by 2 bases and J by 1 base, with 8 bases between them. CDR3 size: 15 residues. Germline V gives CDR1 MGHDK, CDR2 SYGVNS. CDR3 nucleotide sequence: TGTGCCAGCAGTGAACAGGCCTTGAACACCGGGGAGCTGTTTTTT. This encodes CASSEQALNTGELFF.

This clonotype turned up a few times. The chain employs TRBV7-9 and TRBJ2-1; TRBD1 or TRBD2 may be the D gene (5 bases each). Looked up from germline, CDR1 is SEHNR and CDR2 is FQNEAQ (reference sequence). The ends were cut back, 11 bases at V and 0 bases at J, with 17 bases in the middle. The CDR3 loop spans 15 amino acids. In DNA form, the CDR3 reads TGTGCCGCAAATCACCGGGACCGCTCCTACAATGAGCAGTTCTTC. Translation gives CAANHRDRSYNEQFF.

The CDR3 protein is CSARVGLASYNEQFF. The CDR3, as DNA: TGCAGTGCTAGGGTTGGCCTAGCCTCCTACAATGAGCAGTTCTTC. The V gene is TRBV20-1, the J gene TRBJ2-1, with D possibly TRBD2 on 5 matching bases. The CDR3 loop spans 15 amino acids. Deletions cut 3 bases from V and 0 bases from J, with 12 bases between. Germline CDR1 reads DFQATT; CDR2 reads SNEGSKA (reference sequence).

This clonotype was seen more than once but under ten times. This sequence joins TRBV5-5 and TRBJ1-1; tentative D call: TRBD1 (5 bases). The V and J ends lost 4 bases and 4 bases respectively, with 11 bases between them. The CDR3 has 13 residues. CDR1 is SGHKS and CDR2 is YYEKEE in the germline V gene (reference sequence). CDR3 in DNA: TGTGCCAGCAGCCAGGACATGATCACTGAAGCTTTCTTT. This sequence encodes CASSQDMITEAFF.

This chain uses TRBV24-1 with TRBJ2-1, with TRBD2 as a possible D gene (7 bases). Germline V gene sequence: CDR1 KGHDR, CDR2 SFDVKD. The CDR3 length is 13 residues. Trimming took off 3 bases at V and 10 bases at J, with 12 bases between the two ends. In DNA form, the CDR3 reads TGTGCCACCAGTGATCGGGGGGCGGGCGAGCAGTTCTTC. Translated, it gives CATSDRGAGEQFF.

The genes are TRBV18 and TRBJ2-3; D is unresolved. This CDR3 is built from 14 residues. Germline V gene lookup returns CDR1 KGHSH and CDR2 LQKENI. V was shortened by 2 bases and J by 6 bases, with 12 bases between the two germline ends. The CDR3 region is CASSPSLDPDTQYF. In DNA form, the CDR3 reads TGTGCCAGCTCACCAAGTTTAGATCCGGATACGCAGTATTTT.

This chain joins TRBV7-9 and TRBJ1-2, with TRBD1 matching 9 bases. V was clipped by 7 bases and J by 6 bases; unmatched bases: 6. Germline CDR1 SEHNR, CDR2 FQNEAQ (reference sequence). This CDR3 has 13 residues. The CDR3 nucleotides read TGTGCCAGCACCCCGGGACAGGGCAATGGCTACACCTTC. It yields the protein CASTPGQGNGYTF. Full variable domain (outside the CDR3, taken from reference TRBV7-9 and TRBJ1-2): DTGVSQNPRHKITKRGQNVTFRCDPISEHNRLYWYRQTLGQGPEFLTYFQNEAQLEKSRLLSDRFSAERPKGSFSTLEIQRTEQGDSAMYLCASTPGQGNGYTFGSGTRLTVV.

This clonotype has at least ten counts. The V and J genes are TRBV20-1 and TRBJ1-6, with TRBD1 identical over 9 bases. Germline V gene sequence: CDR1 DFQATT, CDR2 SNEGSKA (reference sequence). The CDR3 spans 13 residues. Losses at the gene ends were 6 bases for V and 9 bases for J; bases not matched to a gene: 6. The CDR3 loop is CSATGTGISPLHF. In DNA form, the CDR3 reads TGCAGTGCAACCGGGACAGGGATTTCACCCCTCCACTTT.

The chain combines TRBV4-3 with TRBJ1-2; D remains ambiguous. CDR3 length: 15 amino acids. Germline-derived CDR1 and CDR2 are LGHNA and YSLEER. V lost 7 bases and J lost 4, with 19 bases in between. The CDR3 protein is CASTPKSDYPYGYTF. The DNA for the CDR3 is TGCGCCAGCACCCCTAAGAGCGACTACCCCTATGGCTACACCTTC.